This paragraph reports one T cell receptor (beta chain). This sample is drawn from a study of blood T cell repertoires in COVID-19. In the study overall: The origin of the acute and convalescent COVID-19 samples was the United States, Italy and Spain.

J lost 0 bases, V lost 1 base, and 2 bases had no gene match. The CDR3 contains 16 residues. From germline, CDR1 is MGHRA and CDR2 YSYEKL. Original processing methods: Estimation of nucleated cell counts relied on the amplification of reference gene primers. Method: immunoSEQ multiplex PCR; TCRdb's copy keeps in-frame clones and lacks some. V and J calls and clone size are as listed in that table; D and trimming were resolved from the DNA. The sample lists around 190,000 clones; 75% to 90% were seen once. The receptor was isolated from a woman between 70 and 85 years old with COVID-19, enrolled during active disease. Sequencing input: peripheral blood. The chain links TRBV4-1 to TRBJ1-4; 7 bases are shared with TRBD1. The CDR3, as DNA: TGCGCCAGCAGCCAAGGCGACAGGGCAACTAATGAAAAACTGTTTTTT. Its translation is CASSQGDRATNEKLFF.